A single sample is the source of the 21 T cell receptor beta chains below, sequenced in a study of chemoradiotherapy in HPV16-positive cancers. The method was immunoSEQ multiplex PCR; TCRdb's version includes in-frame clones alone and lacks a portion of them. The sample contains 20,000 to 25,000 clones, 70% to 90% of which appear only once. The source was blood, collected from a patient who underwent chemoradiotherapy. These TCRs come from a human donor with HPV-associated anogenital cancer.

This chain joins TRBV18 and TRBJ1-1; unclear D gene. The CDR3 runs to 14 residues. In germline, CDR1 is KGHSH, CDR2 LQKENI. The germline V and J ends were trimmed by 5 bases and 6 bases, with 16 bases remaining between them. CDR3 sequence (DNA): TGTGCCAGCTCATTGGACTTTAAGATGGCTGAAGCTTTCTTT. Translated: CASSLDFKMAEAFF.

The CDR3 DNA sequence: TGTGCCAGCAGCTTAGGGGGACAGGGGAAGGGGAGCAATCAGCCCCAGCATTTT. This sequence encodes CASSLGGQGKGSNQPQHF. V usage is TRBV7-8 and J usage is TRBJ1-5, with TRBD1 matching over 10 bases. The ends lost 1 base at V and 1 base at J; junction bases unmatched: 7. CDR1 is SGHVS, CDR2 FQNEAQ, per germline. This CDR3 region has 18 residues. The variable domain in full, with the rest retrieved from reference TRBV7-8 and TRBJ1-5, is GAGVSQSPRYKVAKRGQDVALRCDPISGHVSLFWYQQALGQGPEFLTYFQNEAQLDKSGLPSDRFFAERPEGSVSTLKIQRTQQEDSAVYLCASSLGGQGKGSNQPQHFGDGTRLSIL.

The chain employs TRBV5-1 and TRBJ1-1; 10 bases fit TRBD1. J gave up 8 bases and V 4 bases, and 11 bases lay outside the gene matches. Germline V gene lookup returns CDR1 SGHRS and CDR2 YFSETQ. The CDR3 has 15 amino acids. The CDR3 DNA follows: TGCGCCAGCAGCCCTAATACCGGGACAGGGGTAGAAGCTTTCTTT. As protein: CASSPNTGTGVEAFF.

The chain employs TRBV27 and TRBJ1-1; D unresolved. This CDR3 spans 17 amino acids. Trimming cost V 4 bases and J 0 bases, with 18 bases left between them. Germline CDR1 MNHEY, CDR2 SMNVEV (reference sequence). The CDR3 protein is CASSSIRSGQMNTEAFF. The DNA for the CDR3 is TGTGCCAGCAGTTCTATAAGATCCGGGCAGATGAACACTGAAGCTTTCTTT.

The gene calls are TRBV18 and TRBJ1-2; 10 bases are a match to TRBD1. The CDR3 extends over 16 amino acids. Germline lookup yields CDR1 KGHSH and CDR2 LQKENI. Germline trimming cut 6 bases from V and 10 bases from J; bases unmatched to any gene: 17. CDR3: CASSYGTGVYGLDYTF. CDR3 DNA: TGTGCCAGCTCCTACGGGACAGGGGTCTATGGTTTGGACTACACCTTC.

This CDR3 reads CASRPLQGRNEKLFF. CDR3 nucleotide sequence: TGTGCCAGCAGACCATTACAGGGCCGAAATGAAAAACTGTTTTTT. This chain links TRBV2 with TRBJ1-4; perhaps TRBD1 as D (6 bases). V dropped 6 bases and J dropped 5 bases, with 16 bases sitting between them. The CDR3 has 15 amino acids. CDR1 and CDR2 from the germline V gene are SNHLY and FYNNEI.

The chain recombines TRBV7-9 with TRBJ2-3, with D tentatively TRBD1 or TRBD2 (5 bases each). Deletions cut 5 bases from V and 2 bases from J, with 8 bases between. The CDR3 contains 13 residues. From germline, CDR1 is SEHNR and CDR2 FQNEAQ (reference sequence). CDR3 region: CASSRGTTDTQYF. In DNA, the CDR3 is TGTGCCAGCAGCCGAGGGACCACAGATACGCAGTATTTT.

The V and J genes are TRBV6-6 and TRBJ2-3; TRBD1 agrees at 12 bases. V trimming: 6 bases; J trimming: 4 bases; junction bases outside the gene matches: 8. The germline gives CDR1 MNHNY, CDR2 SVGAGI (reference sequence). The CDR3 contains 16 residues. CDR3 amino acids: CASRKTGTGGADTQYF. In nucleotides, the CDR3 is TGTGCCAGCAGGAAGACCGGGACAGGGGGCGCAGATACGCAGTATTTT.

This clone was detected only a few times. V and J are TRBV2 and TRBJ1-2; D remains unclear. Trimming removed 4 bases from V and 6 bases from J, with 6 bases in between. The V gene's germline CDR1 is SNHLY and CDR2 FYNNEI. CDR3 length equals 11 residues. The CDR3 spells CASSVVDGYTF. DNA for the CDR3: TGTGCCAGCAGTGTGGTGGATGGCTACACCTTC.

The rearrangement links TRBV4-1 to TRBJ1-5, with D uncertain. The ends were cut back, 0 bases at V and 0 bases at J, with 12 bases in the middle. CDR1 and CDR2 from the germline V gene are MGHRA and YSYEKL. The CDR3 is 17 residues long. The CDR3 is CASSQDLYSYSNQPQHF. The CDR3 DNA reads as TGCGCCAGCAGCCAAGATCTTTACAGCTATAGCAATCAGCCCCAGCATTTT.

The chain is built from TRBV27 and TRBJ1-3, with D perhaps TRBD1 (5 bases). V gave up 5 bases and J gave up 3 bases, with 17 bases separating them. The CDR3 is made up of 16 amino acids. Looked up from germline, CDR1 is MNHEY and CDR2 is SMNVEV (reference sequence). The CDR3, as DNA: TGTGCCAGCAGTACCGGCCCCAGGGCTGGTGGAAACACCATATATTTT. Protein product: CASSTGPRAGGNTIYF.

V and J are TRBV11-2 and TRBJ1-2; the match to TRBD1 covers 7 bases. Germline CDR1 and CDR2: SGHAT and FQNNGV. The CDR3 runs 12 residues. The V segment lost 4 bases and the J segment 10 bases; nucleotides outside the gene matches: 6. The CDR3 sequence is CASSSYRGNYTF. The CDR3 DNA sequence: TGTGCCAGCAGCTCGTACAGGGGAAACTACACCTTC. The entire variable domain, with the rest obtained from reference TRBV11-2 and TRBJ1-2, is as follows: EAGVAQSPRYKIIEKRQSVAFWCNPISGHATLYWYQQILGQGPKLLIQFQNNGVVDDSQLPKDRFSAERLKGVDSTLKIQPAKLEDSAVYLCASSSYRGNYTFGSGTRLTVV.

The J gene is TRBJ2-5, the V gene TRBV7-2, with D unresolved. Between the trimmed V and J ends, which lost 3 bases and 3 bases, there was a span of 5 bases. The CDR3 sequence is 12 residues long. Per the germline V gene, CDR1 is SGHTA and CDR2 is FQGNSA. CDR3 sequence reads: CASSLEKETQYF. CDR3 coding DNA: TGTGCCAGCAGCTTGGAAAAAGAGACCCAGTACTTC.

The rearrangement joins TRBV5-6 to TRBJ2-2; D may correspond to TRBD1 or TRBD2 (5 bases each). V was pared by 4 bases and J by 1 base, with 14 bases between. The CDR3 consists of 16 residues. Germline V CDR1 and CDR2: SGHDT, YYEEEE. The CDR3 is CASSPGPGRNTGELFF. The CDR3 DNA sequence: TGTGCCAGCAGCCCTGGTCCGGGACGGAACACCGGGGAGCTGTTTTTT.

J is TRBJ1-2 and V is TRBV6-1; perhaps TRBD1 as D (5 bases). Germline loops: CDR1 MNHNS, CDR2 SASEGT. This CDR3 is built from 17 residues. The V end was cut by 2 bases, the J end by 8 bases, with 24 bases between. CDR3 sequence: CASSERGRAARGYGYTF. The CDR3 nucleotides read TGTGCCAGCAGTGAACGTGGCAGGGCCGCCCGGGGGTACGGCTACACCTTC.

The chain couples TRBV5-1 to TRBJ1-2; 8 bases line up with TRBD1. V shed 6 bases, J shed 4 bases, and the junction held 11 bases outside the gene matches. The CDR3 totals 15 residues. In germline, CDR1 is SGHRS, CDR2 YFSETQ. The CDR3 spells CASTLTGGGSYGYTF. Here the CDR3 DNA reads TGCGCCAGCACCCTTACAGGGGGTGGTAGCTATGGCTACACCTTC.

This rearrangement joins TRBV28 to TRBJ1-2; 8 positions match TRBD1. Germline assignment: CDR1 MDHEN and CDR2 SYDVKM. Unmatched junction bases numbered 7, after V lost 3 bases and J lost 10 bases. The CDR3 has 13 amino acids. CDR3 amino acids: CASSFGDRQVYTF. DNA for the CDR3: TGTGCCAGCAGTTTCGGGGACAGGCAAGTCTACACCTTC.

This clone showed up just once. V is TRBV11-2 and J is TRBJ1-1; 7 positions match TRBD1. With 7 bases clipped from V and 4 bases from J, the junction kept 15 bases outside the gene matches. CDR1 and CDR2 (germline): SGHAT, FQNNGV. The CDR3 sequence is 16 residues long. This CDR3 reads CASTGQAGGSGTEAFF. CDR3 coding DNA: TGTGCCAGCACCGGACAGGCCGGAGGTTCGGGCACTGAAGCTTTCTTT.

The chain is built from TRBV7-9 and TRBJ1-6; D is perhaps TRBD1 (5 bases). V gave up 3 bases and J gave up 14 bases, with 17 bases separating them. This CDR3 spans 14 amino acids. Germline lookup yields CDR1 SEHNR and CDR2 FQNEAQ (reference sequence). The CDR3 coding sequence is TGTGCCAGCAGCTTGCCCGGGACGCCGGCTACCCTCCACTTT. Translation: CASSLPGTPATLHF.

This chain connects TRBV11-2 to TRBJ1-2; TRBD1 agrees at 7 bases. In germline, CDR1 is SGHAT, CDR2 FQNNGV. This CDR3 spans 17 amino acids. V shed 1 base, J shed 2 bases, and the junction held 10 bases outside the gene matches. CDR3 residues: CASSLGGGRTKNYGYTF. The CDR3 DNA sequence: TGTGCCAGCAGCTTAGGAGGGGGCCGAACGAAGAACTATGGCTACACCTTC.

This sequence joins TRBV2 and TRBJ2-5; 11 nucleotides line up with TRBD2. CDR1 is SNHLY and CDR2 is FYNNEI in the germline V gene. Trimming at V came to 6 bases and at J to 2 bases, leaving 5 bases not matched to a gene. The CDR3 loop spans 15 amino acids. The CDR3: CASSETSGIQETQYF. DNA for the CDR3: TGTGCCAGCAGCGAGACTAGCGGGATACAAGAGACCCAGTACTTC.